Listed below are T cell receptor beta chains from one sample, sequenced in a study of blood T cell repertoires in COVID-19. Libraries were prepared by immunoSEQ multiplex PCR; TCRdb keeps only in-frame clonotypes and omits some of them. The data contain some 130,000 clones, approximately 86% of them singletons. The sequenced material came from PBMCs or T cells enriched from blood (not recorded which). Source of these receptors: a woman in her forties or fifties who had recovered from COVID-19. Each CDR3 is given with its conserved first and last residue. Each record gives: J gene, D gene, clone size, V gene, CDR3 length, CDR3 protein, CDR3 DNA. A D gene is named only where the DNA matches it firmly. Size tells how often a clone was seen (once, few, many) or the class of an expanded clone, and some rows leave it out.

TRBJ1-1,-,-,TRBV11-2,14,CASSLARGNTEAFF,TGTGCCAGCAGCTTAGCCAGGGGGAACACTGAAGCTTTCTTT
TRBJ2-2,-,once,TRBV5-1,14,CASGRQAATGELFF,TGCGCCAGCGGACGGCAAGCGGCTACCGGGGAGCTGTTTTTT
TRBJ1-1,-,-,TRBV6-2/TRBV6-3,13,CASSTGWVTEAFF,TGTGCCAGCAGTACAGGGTGGGTCACTGAAGCTTTCTTT
TRBJ1-3,TRBD1,few,TRBV7-6,17,CASSKRPGQGAGNTIYF,TGTGCCAGCAGCAAACGACCGGGACAGGGAGCTGGAAACACCATATATTTT
TRBJ2-7,TRBD1,-,TRBV9,15,CASSPSGTGSYEQYF,TGTGCCAGCAGCCCTTCCGGGACAGGGTCCTACGAGCAGTACTTC
TRBJ2-1,-,-,TRBV7-9,15,CASSLGAEGSGEQFF,TGTGCCAGCAGCTTAGGCGCGGAGGGGAGCGGTGAGCAGTTCTTC
TRBJ2-1,-,once,TRBV7-9,16,CASSPESGKNYNEQFF,TGTGCCAGCAGCCCAGAGTCAGGGAAAAACTACAATGAGCAGTTCTTC
TRBJ2-7,-,-,TRBV25-1,12,CASSESYYEQYF,TGTGCCAGCAGTGAATCGTACTACGAGCAGTACTTC
TRBJ1-1,-,-,TRBV7-3,16,CASSANPGVMHTEAFF,TGTGCCAGCAGCGCTAATCCAGGGGTGATGCACACTGAAGCTTTCTTT
TRBJ1-2,TRBD1,-,TRBV6-5,13,CASSETGAHGYTF,TGTGCCAGCAGCGAGACAGGGGCGCATGGCTACACCTTC
TRBJ1-3,-,-,TRBV7-9,13,CASSTDSGNTIYF,TGTGCCAGCAGCACGGACAGTGGAAACACCATATATTTT
TRBJ2-7,TRBD1,-,TRBV11-3,15,CASSFGGQGVHEQYF,TGTGCCAGCAGCTTCGGCGGACAGGGGGTCCACGAGCAGTACTTC
TRBJ2-7,-,-,TRBV5-1,15,CASSLWAGTEYEQYF,TGCGCCAGCAGCTTGTGGGCGGGAACCGAGTACGAGCAGTACTTC
TRBJ1-1,TRBD1,-,TRBV2,13,CASSDTGAHRAFF,TGTGCCAGCAGCGACACAGGGGCCCATAGGGCTTTCTTT
TRBJ1-2,-,-,TRBV5-1,14,CASSLSGVESGYTF,TGCGCCAGCAGCTTGAGCGGGGTAGAAAGCGGCTACACCTTC
TRBJ2-3,-,-,TRBV12-5,15,CASGLSGRSTDTQYF,TGTGCTAGTGGTTTGAGTGGGAGGTCCACAGATACGCAGTATTTT
TRBJ1-1,-,-,TRBV5-5,13,CASTPTGNTEAFF,TGTGCCAGCACCCCGACAGGTAACACTGAAGCTTTCTTT